This is a list of T cell receptor beta chains from one sample in a study of blood T cell repertoires in COVID-19. Method: immunoSEQ multiplex PCR; TCRdb's copy keeps in-frame clones and lacks some. The data hold more than 150,000 clones, with 80% to 85% observed a single time. The sample taken for sequencing was peripheral blood. These TCRs come from a man aged 18 to 30 with active or convalescent COVID-19. The CDR3 runs from the conserved cysteine through the conserved F or W. D genes are given only for firm matches. Size values are once, few and many counts, or a class for expanded clones, and some rows have none.

J gene | clone size | D gene | V gene | CDR3 protein | CDR3 DNA
TRBJ2-1 | - | TRBD2 | TRBV6-6 | CASSGLLAVLGNEQFF | TGTGCCAGCAGTGGGTTGCTAGCGGTTCTGGGGAATGAGCAGTTCTTC
TRBJ1-1 | - | TRBD1 | TRBV6-5 | CASRRDRGPTEAFF | TGTGCCAGCAGGCGGGACAGGGGTCCCACTGAAGCTTTCTTT
TRBJ2-7 | - | - | TRBV27 | CASSLGHLYEQYF | TGTGCCAGCAGTCTAGGACATTTATACGAGCAGTACTTC
TRBJ2-1 | - | - | TRBV7-9 | CASSPRGGRRYNEQFF | TGTGCCAGCAGCCCCCGTGGGGGGAGGAGGTACAATGAGCAGTTCTTC
TRBJ2-3 | - | TRBD2 | TRBV7-3 | CASSLASGRRGDTQYF | TGTGCCAGCAGCTTAGCCAGCGGGAGGAGGGGCGATACGCAGTATTTT
TRBJ1-6 | - | TRBD1 | TRBV25-1 | CASSRGQANSPLHF | TGTGCCAGCAGTCGGGGACAGGCTAATTCACCCCTCCACTTT
TRBJ1-4 | - | - | TRBV19 | CASSSGYAKLFF | TGTGCCAGTAGTTCAGGGTATGCAAAACTGTTTTTT
TRBJ2-1 | - | TRBD1 | TRBV19 | CASSRGQAYNEQFF | TGTGCCAGTAGTAGGGGACAGGCCTACAATGAGCAGTTCTTC
TRBJ1-1 | once | - | TRBV7-9 | CASSNKQVNTEAFF | TGTGCCAGCAGCAACAAACAGGTGAACACTGAAGCTTTCTTT
TRBJ1-5 | once | - | TRBV5-6 | CASSPQQGDQPQHF | TGTGCCAGCAGCCCTCAACAGGGAGATCAGCCCCAGCATTTT
TRBJ1-6 | - | TRBD1 | TRBV10-3 | CAISVGTGQSPLHF | TGTGCCATCAGTGTCGGGACAGGGCAATCACCCCTCCACTTT
TRBJ1-2 | - | TRBD1 | TRBV30 | CASLTGRGYTF | TGTGCCTCCTTGACAGGGCGAGGCTACACCTTC
TRBJ2-6 | - | TRBD1 | TRBV3-1/TRBV3-2 | CASSLRKDRGPTSSGANVLTF | TGTGCCAGCAGCCTCCGGAAGGACAGGGGGCCCACCAGCTCTGGGGCCAACGTCCTGACTTTC
TRBJ1-2 | - | TRBD1 | TRBV2 | CASKQQGAANYGYTF | TGTGCCAGCAAACAACAGGGGGCAGCTAACTATGGCTACACCTTC
TRBJ1-2 | - | TRBD1 | TRBV5-5 | CASSTKDREVDGYTF | TGTGCCAGCAGCACGAAGGACAGGGAGGTCGATGGCTACACCTTC
TRBJ2-2 | - | - | TRBV5-1 | CASSLGHAVTGELFF | TGCGCCAGCAGCTTGGGGCACGCGGTAACCGGGGAGCTGTTTTTT
TRBJ1-2 | - | - | TRBV5-4 | CASSLERGNYGYTF | TGTGCCAGCAGCTTAGAACGAGGCAACTATGGCTACACCTTC
TRBJ1-4 | once | TRBD1 | TRBV25-1 | CASSPRTGKNEKLFF | TGTGCCAGCAGTCCACGGACAGGGAAAAATGAAAAACTGTTTTTT
TRBJ1-5 | - | - | TRBV5-5 | CASSFSPLEFFQPQHF | TGTGCCAGCAGCTTTTCCCCCCTAGAGTTTTTTCAGCCCCAGCATTTT
TRBJ1-2 | - | - | TRBV19 | CASSFPRFYGYTF | TGTGCCAGTAGTTTCCCGCGGTTCTATGGCTACACCTTC
TRBJ1-5 | - | - | TRBV7-2 | CASSLGLSNQPQHF | TGTGCCAGCAGCCTCGGACTTAGCAATCAGCCCCAGCATTTT
TRBJ1-4 | - | - | TRBV2 | CASSLQYLNEKLFF | TGTGCCAGCAGTTTACAGTACCTTAATGAAAAACTGTTTTTT
TRBJ2-5 | - | - | TRBV6-5 | CASTREPLKETQYF | TGTGCCAGCACGCGGGAACCCCTGAAAGAGACCCAGTACTTC
TRBJ2-7 | - | - | TRBV12-3/TRBV12-4 | CASSYARDYEQYF | TGTGCCAGCAGTTACGCGAGGGACTACGAGCAGTACTTC
TRBJ1-6 | - | - | TRBV7-9 | CASSLEGDGSPLHF | TGTGCCAGCAGCTTAGAGGGGGACGGTTCACCCCTCCACTTT
TRBJ2-1 | - | TRBD1 | TRBV6-1 | CASSEKRTGEQFF | TGTGCCAGCAGTGAAAAAAGGACAGGCGAGCAGTTCTTC
TRBJ1-3 | - | TRBD1 | TRBV19 | CASGTGAGNTIYF | TGTGCCAGTGGAACAGGGGCTGGAAACACCATATATTTT
TRBJ2-1 | once | - | TRBV6-2/TRBV6-3 | CASSTGSEQFF | TGTGCCAGCAGCACCGGGTCTGAGCAGTTCTTC
TRBJ2-1 | few | - | TRBV28 | CASSLGWNEQFF | TGTGCCAGCAGCCTCGGGTGGAATGAGCAGTTCTTC